A single sample gave rise to the 9 T cell receptor beta chains below, sequenced in a study of shared clonotypes between healthy human individuals (dated by TCRdb to about 2020). Receptor amplification or capture employed the immunoSEQ multiplex PCR assay. TCRdb took over this immuneACCESS table, retaining in-frame rearrangements with V and J assigned. Such tables are incomplete; in checked studies, under half of the missing clones stem from an unresolved V gene, and the remainder is unexplained. The sample table lists about a million clones, 65% to 75% of them with a count of one. The ten largest account for about 1.5% of the sample. The sequencing sample was made of memory CD4+ T cells sorted from blood. Reading the label with the study, this specimen's cell subset or site is: CD45RA-negative fraction. The origin of the receptors is a man younger than 30 in good health.

This clone was observed many times. The chain has TRBV2 and TRBJ1-5, with D perhaps matching TRBD1 (5 bases). Trimming removed 6 bases at V and 9 bases at J, with 15 bases between. Germline assignment: CDR1 SNHLY and CDR2 FYNNEI. The CDR3 has 13 residues. Here the CDR3 DNA reads TGTGCCAGCAGGATGGGGCCCCGAGGGCCCCAGCATTTT. It translates to CASRMGPRGPQHF.

About this clone itself: Since a far larger clone is one base different, this is likely a read error. Additional DNA sequences in this sample encode the identical CDR3. V and J are TRBV10-3 and TRBJ1-1; D is perhaps TRBD1 (5 bases). Germline V CDR1 and CDR2: ENHRY, SYGVKD. CDR3 length equals 12 residues. The V end lost 5 bases, the J end lost 1 base, and 5 bases lay between the germline ends. CDR3 sequence reads: CAISRGNTEAFF. Written as DNA, the CDR3 is TGTGCCATCAGTAGGGGGAACACTGAAGCTTTCTTT.

The CDR3 protein is CASSALIGNTIYF. CDR3 DNA sequence: TGTGCCAGCAGCGCGCTAATTGGAAACACCATATATTTT. The chain combines TRBV9 with TRBJ1-3; D is uncertain. Trimming stripped 3 bases from V and 3 bases from J, with 7 bases between. Germline CDR1 and CDR2: SGDLS and YYNGEE. This CDR3 contains 13 residues.

This clone was observed once. A single base separates this from a much larger clone, so it may be a read error. Additional DNA sequences in this sample encode the identical CDR3. J is TRBJ2-3 and V is TRBV2; D is unclear. This CDR3 is built from 11 residues. V was pared by 0 bases and J by 6 bases, with 1 base between. Germline CDR1 SNHLY, CDR2 FYNNEI. The CDR3 protein is CASSEADTQYF. In nucleotides, the CDR3 is TGTGCCAGCAGTGAAGCTGATACGCAGTATTTT.

The chain has TRBV6-1 and TRBJ2-7; 8 nucleotides line up with TRBD2. Germline values: CDR1 MNHNS, CDR2 SASEGT. Trimming took 4 bases from V and 2 from J; bases not matched to a gene: 7. This CDR3 spans 15 amino acids. CDR3 loop: CASSGEGGGPYEQYF. The CDR3 nucleotides are TGTGCCAGCAGTGGGGAGGGCGGGGGGCCCTACGAGCAGTACTTC.

The chain carries TRBV7-2 and TRBJ2-7; D is perhaps TRBD2 (5 bases). Trimming removed 1 base from V and 2 bases from J, with 9 bases in between. CDR1 and CDR2 from the germline V gene are SGHTA and FQGNSA. CDR3 length: 14 residues. CDR3 bases: TGTGCCAGCAGCTTAGTTAGCGAAGCCTACGAGCAGTACTTC. Translating it yields CASSLVSEAYEQYF. Variable domain in full (rest from reference TRBV7-2 and TRBJ2-7): GAGVSQSPSNKVTEKGKDVELRCDPISGHTALYWYRQSLGQGLEFLIYFQGNSAPDKSGLPSDRFSAERTGGSVSTLTIQRTQQEDSAVYLCASSLVSEAYEQYFGPGTRLTVT.

A single count supports this clone. The rearrangement uses TRBV18 and TRBJ1-1, with no clear D. CDR3 length equals 14 residues. The V end lost 2 bases, the J end lost 0 bases, and 7 bases lay between the germline ends. Germline loops: CDR1 KGHSH, CDR2 LQKENI. The CDR3 sequence is CASSPAGMNTEAFF. The CDR3 DNA sequence: TGTGCCAGCTCACCAGCGGGGATGAACACTGAAGCTTTCTTT.

The chain couples TRBV7-3 to TRBJ2-5; 9 bases align to TRBD1. Germline CDR1 reads SGHTA; CDR2 reads FQGTGA. This CDR3 is built from 15 residues. The trim removed 4 bases at V and 4 bases at J, leaving 7 bases unmatched. CDR3 bases: TGTGCCAGCAGCTCGACGGGACAGGGAGGAGAGACCCAGTACTTC. As protein: CASSSTGQGGETQYF.

The genes are TRBV7-2 and TRBJ2-5, with D possibly being TRBD2 (5 bases). Looked up from germline, CDR1 is SGHTA and CDR2 is FQGNSA. The length of the CDR3 is 14 residues. The ends were cut back, 5 bases at V and 1 base at J, with 11 bases in the middle. The CDR3 bases are TGTGCCAGCAGCCCCCAGCGGATCCAAGAGACCCAGTACTTC. It specifies CASSPQRIQETQYF.